The TCR beta chain under discussion was sequenced for a study of regulatory T cells in long-lasting Graves disease. In the study overall: To qualify as persistent, Graves' disease required over 5 years of antithyroid drugs with positive TSH receptor antibodies.

Investigators prepared the TCR beta libraries by applying iRepertoire HTBI primers and Arm-PCR of CDR3 regions. TCRdb called the multiplex PCR reads again in MiXCR, with one record for every CDR3 protein. The table lists some 440,000 distinct CDR3 sequences, around 20% of them singletons. Indicated time point: persistent/refractory GD, antithyroid drugs over 5 years with positive TRAb. From PBMCs, RNA was extracted and then used to make the TCR library. V dropped 5 bases and J dropped 2; count of bases not matched to a gene: 5. Germline CDR1 LNHDA, CDR2 SQIVND (reference sequence). CDR3 length equals 15 residues.

The sequences come from peripheral blood mononuclear cells (PBMCs), collected when the disease was refractory, from a patient treated with antithyroid drugs. The rearrangement links TRBV19 to TRBJ2-3; 9 nucleotides align to TRBD2. This receptor was taken from a female donor with Graves disease. CDR3 nucleotides: TGTGCCAGTAGTTCCAGCGGGAGGTCCACAGATACGCAGTATTTT. Protein: CASSSSGRSTDTQYF.